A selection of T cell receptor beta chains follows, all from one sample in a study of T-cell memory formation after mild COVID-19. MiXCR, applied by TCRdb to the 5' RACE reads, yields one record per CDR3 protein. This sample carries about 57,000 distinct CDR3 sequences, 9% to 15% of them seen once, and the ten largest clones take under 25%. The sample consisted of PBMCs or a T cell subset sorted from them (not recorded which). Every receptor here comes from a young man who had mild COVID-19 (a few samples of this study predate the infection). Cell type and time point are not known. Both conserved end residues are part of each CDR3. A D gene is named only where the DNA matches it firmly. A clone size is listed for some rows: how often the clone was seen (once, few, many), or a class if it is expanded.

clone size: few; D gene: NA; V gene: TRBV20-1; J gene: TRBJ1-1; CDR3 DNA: TGCAGTGCTAGGCAGACACCCAACACTGAAGCTTTCTTT; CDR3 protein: CSARQTPNTEAFF
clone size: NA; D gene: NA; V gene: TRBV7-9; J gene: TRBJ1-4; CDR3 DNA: TGTGCCAGCAGCTCCCTCCCACAGGGCAATGAAAAACTGTTTTTT; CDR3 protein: CASSSLPQGNEKLFF
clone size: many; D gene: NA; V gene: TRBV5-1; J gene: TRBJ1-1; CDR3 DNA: TGCGCCAGCAGCACCACAGGGAAAGGGGGGACTGAAGCTTTCTTT; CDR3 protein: CASSTTGKGGTEAFF
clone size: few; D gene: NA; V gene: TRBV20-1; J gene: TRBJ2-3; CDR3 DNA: TGCAGTGCCACGACGTTTGGGGCCTCTAGCACAGATACGCAGTATTTT; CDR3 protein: CSATTFGASSTDTQYF
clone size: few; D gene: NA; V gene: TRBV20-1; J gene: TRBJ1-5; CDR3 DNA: TGCAGTGCTACGCCGGGGGATCAGCCCCAGCATTTT; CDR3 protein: CSATPGDQPQHF
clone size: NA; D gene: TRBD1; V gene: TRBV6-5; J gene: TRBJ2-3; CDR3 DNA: TGTGCCAGCAGTGGACAGGGGGGCCCCACAGATACGCAGTATTTT; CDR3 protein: CASSGQGGPTDTQYF
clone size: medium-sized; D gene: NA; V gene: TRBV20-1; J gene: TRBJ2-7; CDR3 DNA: TGCAGTGCTAAGGGCAGGGTAGACGAGCAGTACTTC; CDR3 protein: CSAKGRVDEQYF
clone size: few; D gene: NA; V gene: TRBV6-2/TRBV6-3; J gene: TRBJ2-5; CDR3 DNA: TGTGCCAGCAGTGACTCCGCGGTCCCTTCGAGCCCCCAAGAGACCCAGTACTTC; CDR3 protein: CASSDSAVPSSPQETQYF
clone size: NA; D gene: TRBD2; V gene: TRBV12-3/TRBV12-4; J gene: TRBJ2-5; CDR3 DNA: TGTGCCAGCCTGGGGGGGAAGACCCAGTACTTC; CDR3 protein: CASLGGKTQYF
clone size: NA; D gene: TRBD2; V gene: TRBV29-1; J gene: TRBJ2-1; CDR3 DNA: TGCAGCGTTGTTGGACTAGCGGGTTACAATGAGCAGTTCTTC; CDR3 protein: CSVVGLAGYNEQFF
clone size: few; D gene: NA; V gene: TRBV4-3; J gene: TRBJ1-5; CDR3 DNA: TGCGCCAGCAGCCAAGAGTCAGGGCAGGGAGGACAGCCCCAGCATTTT; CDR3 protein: CASSQESGQGGQPQHF
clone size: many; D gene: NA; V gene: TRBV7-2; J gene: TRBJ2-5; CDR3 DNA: TGTGCCAGCAGCCCACGACTATCCCAAGAGACCCAGTACTTC; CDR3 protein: CASSPRLSQETQYF
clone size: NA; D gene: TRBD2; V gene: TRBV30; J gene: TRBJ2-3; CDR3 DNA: TGTGCCTGGAGTGTTGGCGGGGGGGCCCGGAGTGGAGATACGCAGTATTTT; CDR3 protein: CAWSVGGGARSGDTQYF
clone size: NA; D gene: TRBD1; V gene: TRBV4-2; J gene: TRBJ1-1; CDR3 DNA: TGTGCCAGCAGCCAAGATCAGACAGGGATGAACACTGAAGCTTTCTTT; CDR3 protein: CASSQDQTGMNTEAFF
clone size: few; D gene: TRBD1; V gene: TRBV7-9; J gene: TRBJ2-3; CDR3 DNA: TGTGCCAGCAGCTTTGGACAGGCAGATACGCAGTATTTT; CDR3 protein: CASSFGQADTQYF
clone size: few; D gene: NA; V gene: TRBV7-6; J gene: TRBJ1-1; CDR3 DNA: TGTGCCAGCAGCTCCTGGGGGGGGGATTCGACTGAAGCTTTCTTT; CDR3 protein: CASSSWGGDSTEAFF
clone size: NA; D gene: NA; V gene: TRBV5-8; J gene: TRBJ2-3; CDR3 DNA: TGTGCCAGCAGCTCGCCCTCATCGGGTAGTGGCACAGATACGCAGTATTTT; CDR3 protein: CASSSPSSGSGTDTQYF
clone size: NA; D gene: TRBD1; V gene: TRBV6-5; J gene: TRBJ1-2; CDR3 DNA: TGTGCCAGCGGTTACTCGACAGGGGGTAATGGCTACACCTTC; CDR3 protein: CASGYSTGGNGYTF
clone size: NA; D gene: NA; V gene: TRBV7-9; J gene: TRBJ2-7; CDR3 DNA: TGTGCCAGCAGCTCCGGACATACCTACGAGCAGTACTTC; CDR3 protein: CASSSGHTYEQYF
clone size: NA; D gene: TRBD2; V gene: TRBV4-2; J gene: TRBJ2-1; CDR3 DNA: TGTGCCAGCAGCCCCCTGACTAGCGGGGGCCTCCTTTACAATGAGCAGTTCTTC; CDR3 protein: CASSPLTSGGLLYNEQFF
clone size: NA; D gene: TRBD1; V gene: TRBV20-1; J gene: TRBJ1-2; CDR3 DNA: TGCAGTGCTAGCCCCTTAAGACAGGGGGCTAACTATGGCTACACCTTC; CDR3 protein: CSASPLRQGANYGYTF
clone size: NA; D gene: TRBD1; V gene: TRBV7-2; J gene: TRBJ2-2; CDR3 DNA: TGTGCCAGCAGCTTTGGCCAGGGGGCCGGGGAGCTGTTTTTT; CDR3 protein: CASSFGQGAGELFF
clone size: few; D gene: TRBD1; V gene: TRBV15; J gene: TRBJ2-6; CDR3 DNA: TGTGCCACCAGCAGCCGGACAGGGTCTCTCTCTGGGGCCAACGTCCTGACTTTC; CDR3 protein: CATSSRTGSLSGANVLTF
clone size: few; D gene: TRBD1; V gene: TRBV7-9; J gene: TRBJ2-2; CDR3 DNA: TGTGCCAGCAGCTTAGCGCGGACAGGGGTATGGGCCGGGGAGCTGTTTTTT; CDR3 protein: CASSLARTGVWAGELFF
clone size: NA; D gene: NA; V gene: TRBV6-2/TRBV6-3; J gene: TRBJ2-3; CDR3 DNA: TGTGCCAGCAGTTACTCGAGAGGGAGACTAGGTTGGGATACGCAGTATTTT; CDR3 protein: CASSYSRGRLGWDTQYF
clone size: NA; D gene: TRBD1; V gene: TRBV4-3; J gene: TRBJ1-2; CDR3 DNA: TGCGCCAGCAGCCGCGACAGGGGGCTAAGCTATGGCTACACCTTC; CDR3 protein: CASSRDRGLSYGYTF
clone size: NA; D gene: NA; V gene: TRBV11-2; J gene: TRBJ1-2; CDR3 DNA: TGTGCCAGCAGCTTAGGGGCGATAAACTATGGCTACACCTTC; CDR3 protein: CASSLGAINYGYTF
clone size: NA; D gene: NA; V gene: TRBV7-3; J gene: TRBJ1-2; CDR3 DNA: TGTGCCAGCAGCCTCGACAATAACTATGGCTACACCTTC; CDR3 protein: CASSLDNNYGYTF
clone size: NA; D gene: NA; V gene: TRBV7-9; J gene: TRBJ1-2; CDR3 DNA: TGTGCCAGCAGCTCTAGGGCGGCGGGAGGCAAGTATGGCTACACCTTC; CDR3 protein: CASSSRAAGGKYGYTF
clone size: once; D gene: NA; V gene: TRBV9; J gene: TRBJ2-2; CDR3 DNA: TGTGCCAGCAGCGTAGTTGGGGACAACACCGGGGAGCTGTTTTTT; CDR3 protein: CASSVVGDNTGELFF
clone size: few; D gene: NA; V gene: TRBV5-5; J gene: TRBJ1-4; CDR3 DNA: TGTGCCAGCAACTTAGAAGCAACTAATGAAAAACTGTTTTTT; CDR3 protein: CASNLEATNEKLFF
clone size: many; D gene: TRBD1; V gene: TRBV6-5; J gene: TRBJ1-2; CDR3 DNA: TGTGCCAGCAGTTACGATCAGGGGGTTCAAAGCTACACCTTC; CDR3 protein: CASSYDQGVQSYTF
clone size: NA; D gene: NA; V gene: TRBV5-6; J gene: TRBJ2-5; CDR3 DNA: TGTGCCAGCAGCCCTGCCGGGAGCACCCAGACCCAGTACTTC; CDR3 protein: CASSPAGSTQTQYF
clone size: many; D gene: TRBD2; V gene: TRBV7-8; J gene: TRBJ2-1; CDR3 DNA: TGTGCCAGCAGCCCGAGGGAGCGGGGAGTGTTCAATGAGCAGTTCTTC; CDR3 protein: CASSPRERGVFNEQFF
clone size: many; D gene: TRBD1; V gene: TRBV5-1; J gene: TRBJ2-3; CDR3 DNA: TGCGCCAGCAGCCCGACGCAGGGGGCGCCGAATACGCAGTATTTT; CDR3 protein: CASSPTQGAPNTQYF
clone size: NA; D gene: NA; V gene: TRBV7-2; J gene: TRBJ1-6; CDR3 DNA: TGTGCCAGCAGCTTAATCACCCCTGAACCCCTCCACTTT; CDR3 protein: CASSLITPEPLHF
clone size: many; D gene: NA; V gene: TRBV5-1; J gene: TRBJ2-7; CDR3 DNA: TGCGCCAGCAGCCCCGGCCCCCTCTCGAATTACGAGCAGTACTTC; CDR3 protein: CASSPGPLSNYEQYF
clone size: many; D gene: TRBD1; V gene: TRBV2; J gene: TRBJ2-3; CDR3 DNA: TGTGCCAGCACCGAACTTGGACAGGGCGTAGATACGCAGTATTTT; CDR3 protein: CASTELGQGVDTQYF
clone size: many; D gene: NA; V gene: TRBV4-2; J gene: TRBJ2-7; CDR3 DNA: TGTGCCAGCAGCCTTTACCGGGACTTCTCCTACGAGCAGTACTTC; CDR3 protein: CASSLYRDFSYEQYF
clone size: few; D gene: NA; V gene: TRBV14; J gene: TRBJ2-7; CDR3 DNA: TGTGCCAGCAGCCAAGCAAGAGGGGGTCCCTACGAGCAGTACTTC; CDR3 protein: CASSQARGGPYEQYF
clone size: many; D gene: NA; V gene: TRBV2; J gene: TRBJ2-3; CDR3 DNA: TGTGCCAGCAGTGAAATTCGTGGGGACTCAGCGCAGTATTTT; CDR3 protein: CASSEIRGDSAQYF
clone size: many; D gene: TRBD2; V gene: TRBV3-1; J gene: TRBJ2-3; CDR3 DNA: TGTGCCAGCAGCCAAGATCTAGCGGGGGGCCACACAGATACGCAGTATTTT; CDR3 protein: CASSQDLAGGHTDTQYF
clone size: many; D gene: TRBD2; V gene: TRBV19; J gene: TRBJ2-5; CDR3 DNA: TGTGCCAGTAGCTTGACTAGCGGGGGGTTTGAGACCCAGTACTTC; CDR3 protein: CASSLTSGGFETQYF
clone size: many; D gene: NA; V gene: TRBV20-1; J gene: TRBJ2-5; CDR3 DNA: TGCAGTGCTAGAGATGCAGGGGTCCAAGAGACCCAGTACTTC; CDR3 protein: CSARDAGVQETQYF